The 5 T cell receptor beta chains below all came from one sample that was sequenced in a study of CD8+CD57+ T cells in acquired aplastic anemia. Genomic DNA acted as the template from which TCR beta VDJ combination and CDR3 sequence profiling were carried out. TCRdb re-called the reads with MiXCR, one entry per CDR3 protein. Altogether around 200,000 distinct CDR3 sequences are present, roughly half being singletons, with the ten largest covering about 17%. Specimen: sorted CD4+, CD8+, or CD8+CD57+ T cells (not recorded which) from PBMCs. The receptors shown here come from a human donor in good health, serving as a control.

In this sample, this clonotype turned up a few times. The chain carries TRBV19 and TRBJ2-2; 7 bases align to TRBD1. The ends lost 3 bases at V and 4 bases at J; junction bases unmatched: 5. The CDR3 is made up of 15 amino acids. Germline V gene lookup returns CDR1 LNHDA and CDR2 SQIVND (reference sequence). DNA for the CDR3: TGTGCCAGTAGTATGGGACAGCGAAGCACCGGGGAGCTGTTTTTT. Protein: CASSMGQRSTGELFF.

J is TRBJ1-6 and V is TRBV9; D is uncertain. CDR3 length equals 14 residues. The V gene's germline CDR1 is SGDLS and CDR2 YYNGEE. V was pared by 5 bases and J by 3 bases, with 9 bases between. Here the CDR3 reads CASREENYNSPLHF. The CDR3 coding sequence is TGTGCCAGCAGGGAAGAGAACTATAATTCACCCCTCCACTTT.

The chain recombines TRBV7-8 with TRBJ1-2; 9 positions agree with TRBD1. Per germline, CDR1 SGHVS and CDR2 FQNEAQ. CDR3 length equals 15 residues. V was pared by 5 bases and J by 2 bases, with 6 bases of the junction left unmatched. CDR3: CASSAQGAVNYGYTF. CDR3 nucleotide sequence: TGTGCCAGCAGCGCACAGGGGGCGGTCAACTATGGCTACACCTTC.

The table lists this clonotype with many counts. The chain combines TRBV9 with TRBJ1-6; D is ambiguous. This CDR3 contains 15 residues. CDR1 SGDLS and CDR2 YYNGEE come from the germline V gene. V was shortened by 0 bases and J by 5 bases, with 9 bases between the two germline ends. CDR3 DNA sequence: TGTGCCAGCAGCGTAGGAATATCTAATAATTCACCCCTCCACTTT. The encoded protein is CASSVGISNNSPLHF.

This clonotype was observed many times. V usage is TRBV5-1 and J usage is TRBJ1-1, with unresolved D. With 2 bases removed from V and 3 bases from J, the gap between germline ends came to 11 bases. Germline assignment: CDR1 SGHRS and CDR2 YFSETQ. This CDR3 is 14 amino acids long. The CDR3 here is CASSLREGYTEAFF. CDR3 DNA sequence: TGCGCCAGCAGCTTAAGAGAGGGTTACACTGAAGCTTTCTTT.